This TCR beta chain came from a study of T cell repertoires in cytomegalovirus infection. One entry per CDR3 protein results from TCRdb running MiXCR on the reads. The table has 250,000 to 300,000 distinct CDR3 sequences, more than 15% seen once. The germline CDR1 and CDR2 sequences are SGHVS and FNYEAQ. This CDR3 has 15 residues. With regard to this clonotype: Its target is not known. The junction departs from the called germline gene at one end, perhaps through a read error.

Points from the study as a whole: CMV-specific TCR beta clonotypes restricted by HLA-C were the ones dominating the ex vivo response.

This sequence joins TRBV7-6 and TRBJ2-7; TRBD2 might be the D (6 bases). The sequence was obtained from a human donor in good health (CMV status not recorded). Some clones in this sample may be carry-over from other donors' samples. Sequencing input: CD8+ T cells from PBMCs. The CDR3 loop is CASSLDPGDSYKQYF. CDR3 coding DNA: TGTGCCAGCAGCTTAGATCCCGGGGACTCCTACAAGCAGTACTTC.